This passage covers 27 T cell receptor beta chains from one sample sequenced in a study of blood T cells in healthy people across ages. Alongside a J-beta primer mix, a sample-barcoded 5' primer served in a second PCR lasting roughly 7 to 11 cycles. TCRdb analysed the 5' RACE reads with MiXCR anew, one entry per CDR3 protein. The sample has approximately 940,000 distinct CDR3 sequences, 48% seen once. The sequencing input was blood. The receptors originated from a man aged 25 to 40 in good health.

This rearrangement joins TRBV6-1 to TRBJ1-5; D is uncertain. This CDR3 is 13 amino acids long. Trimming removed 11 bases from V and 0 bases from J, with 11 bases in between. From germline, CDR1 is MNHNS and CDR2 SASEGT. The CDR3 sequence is CAGSSNSNQPQHF. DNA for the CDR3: TGTGCCGGGTCGAGTAATAGCAATCAGCCCCAGCATTTT.

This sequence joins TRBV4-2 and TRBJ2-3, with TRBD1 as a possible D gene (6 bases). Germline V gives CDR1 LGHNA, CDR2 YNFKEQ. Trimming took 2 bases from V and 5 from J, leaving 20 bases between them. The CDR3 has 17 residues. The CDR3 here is CASSQSGQGRIVDTQYF. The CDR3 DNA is TGTGCCAGCAGCCAATCTGGGCAGGGGCGCATTGTAGATACGCAGTATTTT.

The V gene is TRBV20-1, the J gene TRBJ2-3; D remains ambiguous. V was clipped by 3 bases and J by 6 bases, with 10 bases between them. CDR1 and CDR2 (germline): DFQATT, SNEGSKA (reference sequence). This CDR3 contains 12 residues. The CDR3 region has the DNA TGCAGTGCTAGTGGGTTAAGGGATACGCAGTATTTT. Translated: CSASGLRDTQYF.

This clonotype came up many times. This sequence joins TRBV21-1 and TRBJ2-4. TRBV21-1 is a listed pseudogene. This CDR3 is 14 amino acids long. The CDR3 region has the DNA TGTGCCAGCAGCAAAGACTTCCTCAAAAACATTCAGTACTTC. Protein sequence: CASSKDFLKNIQYF.

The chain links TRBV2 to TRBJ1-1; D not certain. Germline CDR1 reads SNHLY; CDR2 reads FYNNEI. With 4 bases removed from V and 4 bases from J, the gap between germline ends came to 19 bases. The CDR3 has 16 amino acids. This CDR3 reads CASSASLGRQITEAFF. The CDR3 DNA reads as TGTGCCAGCAGTGCTAGTTTAGGGCGGCAGATCACTGAAGCTTTCTTT.

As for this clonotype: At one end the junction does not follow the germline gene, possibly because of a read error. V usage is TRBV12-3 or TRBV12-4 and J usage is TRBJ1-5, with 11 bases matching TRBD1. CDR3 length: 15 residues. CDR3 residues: CACSGTGGSNQPQHF. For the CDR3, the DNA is TGTGCCTGCAGCGGGACAGGGGGTAGCAATCAGCCCCAGCATTTT.

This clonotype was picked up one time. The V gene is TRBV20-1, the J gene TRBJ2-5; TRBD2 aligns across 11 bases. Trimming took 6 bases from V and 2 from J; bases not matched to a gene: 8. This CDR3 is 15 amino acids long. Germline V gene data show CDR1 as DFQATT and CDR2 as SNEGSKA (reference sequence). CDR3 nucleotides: TGCAGTGCCACCTTGACTAGCGGGGCACAAGAGACCCAGTACTTC. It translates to CSATLTSGAQETQYF.

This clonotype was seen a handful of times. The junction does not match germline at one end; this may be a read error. The CDR3: CASILEGPNYGYTF. In DNA, the CDR3 is TGCGCCAGCATCTTGGAGGGTCCTAACTATGGCTACACCTTC. The rearrangement links TRBV5-1 to TRBJ1-2; D remains unclear. Looked up from germline, CDR1 is SGHRS and CDR2 is YFSETQ. CDR3 length: 14 amino acids.

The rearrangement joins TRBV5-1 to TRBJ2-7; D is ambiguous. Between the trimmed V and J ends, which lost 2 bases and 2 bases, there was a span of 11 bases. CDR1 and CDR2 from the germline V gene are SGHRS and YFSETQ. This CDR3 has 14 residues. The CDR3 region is CASSFGVETYEQYF. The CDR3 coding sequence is TGCGCCAGCAGCTTCGGAGTTGAGACCTACGAGCAGTACTTC. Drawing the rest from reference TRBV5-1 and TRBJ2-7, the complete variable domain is KAGVTQTPRYLIKTRGQQVTLSCSPISGHRSVSWYQQTPGQGLQFLFEYFSETQRNKGNFPGRFSGRQFSNSRSEMNVSTLELGDSALYLCASSFGVETYEQYFGPGTRLTVT.

The CDR3 is CASSSSTLGGEQFF. CDR3 in DNA: TGCGCCAGCAGCTCTTCGACCCTGGGTGGGGAGCAGTTCTTC. The V and J genes are TRBV5-1 and TRBJ2-1; D gene ambiguous. The ends were cut back, 3 bases at V and 10 bases at J, with 17 bases in the middle. The CDR3 runs to 14 residues. Germline V gene sequence: CDR1 SGHRS, CDR2 YFSETQ.

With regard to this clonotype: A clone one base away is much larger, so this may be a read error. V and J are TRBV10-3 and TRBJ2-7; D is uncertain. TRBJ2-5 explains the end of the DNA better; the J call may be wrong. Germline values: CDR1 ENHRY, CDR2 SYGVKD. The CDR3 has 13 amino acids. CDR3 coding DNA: TGTGCCATCAGTGGGAAGGAGTTGGAGACCCAGTACTTC. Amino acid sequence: CAISGKELETQYF.

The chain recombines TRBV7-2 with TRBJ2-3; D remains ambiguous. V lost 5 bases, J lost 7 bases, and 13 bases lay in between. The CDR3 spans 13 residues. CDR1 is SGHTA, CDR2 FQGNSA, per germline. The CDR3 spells CASSPAPENTQYF. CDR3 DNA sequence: TGTGCCAGCAGCCCAGCCCCCGAGAATACGCAGTATTTT.

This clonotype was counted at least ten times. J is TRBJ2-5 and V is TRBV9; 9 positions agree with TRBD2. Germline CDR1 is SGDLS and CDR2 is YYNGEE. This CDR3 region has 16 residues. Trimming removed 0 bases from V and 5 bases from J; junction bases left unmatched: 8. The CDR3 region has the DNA TGTGCCAGCAGCGTAGATCCCGGACTAGCGTCGGAGACCCAGTACTTC. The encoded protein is CASSVDPGLASETQYF.

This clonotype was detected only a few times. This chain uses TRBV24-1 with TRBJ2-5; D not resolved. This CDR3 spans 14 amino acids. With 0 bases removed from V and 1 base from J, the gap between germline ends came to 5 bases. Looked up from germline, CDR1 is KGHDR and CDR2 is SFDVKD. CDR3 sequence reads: CATSDLASQETQYF. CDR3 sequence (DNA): TGTGCCACCAGTGATTTGGCCAGCCAAGAGACCCAGTACTTC.

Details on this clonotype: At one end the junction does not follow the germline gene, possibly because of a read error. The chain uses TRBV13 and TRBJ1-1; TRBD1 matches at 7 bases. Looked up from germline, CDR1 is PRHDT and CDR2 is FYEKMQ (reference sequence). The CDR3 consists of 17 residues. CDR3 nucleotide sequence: TGTACCAGCAGCTCCTTGACGGACAGGTACCGGCACACTGAAGCTTTCTTT. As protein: CTSSSLTDRYRHTEAFF.

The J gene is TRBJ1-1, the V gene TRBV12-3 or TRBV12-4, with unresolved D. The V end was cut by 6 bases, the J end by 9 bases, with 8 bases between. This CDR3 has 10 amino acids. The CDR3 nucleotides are TGTGCCAGCAGGACCACACAAGCTTTCTTT. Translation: CASRTTQAFF.

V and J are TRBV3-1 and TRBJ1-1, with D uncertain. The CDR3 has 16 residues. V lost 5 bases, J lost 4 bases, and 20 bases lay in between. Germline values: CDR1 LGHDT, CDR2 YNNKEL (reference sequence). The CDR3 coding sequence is TGTGCCAGCAGCAAAACGACCCGGAGCGCTGGCACTGAAGCTTTCTTT. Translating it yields CASSKTTRSAGTEAFF.

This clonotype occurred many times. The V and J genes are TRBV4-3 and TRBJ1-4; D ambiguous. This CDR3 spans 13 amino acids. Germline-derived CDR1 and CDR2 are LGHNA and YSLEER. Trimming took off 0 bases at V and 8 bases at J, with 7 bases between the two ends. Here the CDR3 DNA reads TGCGCCAGCAGCCAAGATCGTAGGGAAAAACTGTTTTTT. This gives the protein CASSQDRREKLFF.

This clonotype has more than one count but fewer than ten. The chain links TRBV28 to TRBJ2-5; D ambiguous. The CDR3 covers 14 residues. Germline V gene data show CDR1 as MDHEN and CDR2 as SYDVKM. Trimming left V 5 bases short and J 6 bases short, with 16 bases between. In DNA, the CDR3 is TGTGCCAGCAGTATGAGGACGGAAATAAAGACCCAGTACTTC. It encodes CASSMRTEIKTQYF.

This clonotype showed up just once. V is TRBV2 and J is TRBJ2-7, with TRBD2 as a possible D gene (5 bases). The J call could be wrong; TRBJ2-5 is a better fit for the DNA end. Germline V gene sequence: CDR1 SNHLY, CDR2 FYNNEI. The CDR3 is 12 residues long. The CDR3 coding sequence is TGTGCCAGCAGTGAAACTAGAAAGACCCAGTACTTC. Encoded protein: CASSETRKTQYF.

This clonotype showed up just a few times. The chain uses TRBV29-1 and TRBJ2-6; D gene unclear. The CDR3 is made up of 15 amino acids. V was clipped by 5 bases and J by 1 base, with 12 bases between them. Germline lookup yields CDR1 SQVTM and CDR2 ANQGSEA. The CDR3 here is CSVLGLRSGANVLTF. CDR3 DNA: TGCAGCGTTCTGGGGTTGAGGTCTGGGGCCAACGTCCTGACTTTC.

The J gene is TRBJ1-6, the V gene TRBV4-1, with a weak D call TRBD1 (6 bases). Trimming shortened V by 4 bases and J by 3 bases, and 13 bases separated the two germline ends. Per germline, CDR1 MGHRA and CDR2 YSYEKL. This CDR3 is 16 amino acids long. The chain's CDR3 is CASSPPLTGYNSPLHF. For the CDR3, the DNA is TGCGCCAGCAGCCCCCCGTTGACAGGCTATAATTCACCCCTCCACTTT.

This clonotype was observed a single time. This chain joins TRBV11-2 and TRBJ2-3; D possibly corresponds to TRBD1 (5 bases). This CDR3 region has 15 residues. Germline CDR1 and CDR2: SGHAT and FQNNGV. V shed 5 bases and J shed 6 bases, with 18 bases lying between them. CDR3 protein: CASSRQTWVGDTQYF. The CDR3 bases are TGTGCCAGCAGCCGACAGACCTGGGTGGGGGATACGCAGTATTTT.

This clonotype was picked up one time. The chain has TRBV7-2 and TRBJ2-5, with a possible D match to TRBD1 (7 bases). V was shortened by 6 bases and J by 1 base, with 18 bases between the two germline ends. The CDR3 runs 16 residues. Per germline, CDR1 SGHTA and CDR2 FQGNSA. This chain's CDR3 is CASRKNGGGFQETQYF. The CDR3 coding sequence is TGTGCCAGCAGAAAAAATGGAGGGGGCTTCCAAGAGACCCAGTACTTC.

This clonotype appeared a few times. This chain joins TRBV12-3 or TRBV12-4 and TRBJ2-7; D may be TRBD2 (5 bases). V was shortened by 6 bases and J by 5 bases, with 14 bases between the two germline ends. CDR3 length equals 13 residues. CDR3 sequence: CASSAPGIDEQYF. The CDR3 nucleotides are TGTGCCAGCAGCGCCCCCGGGATCGACGAGCAGTACTTC.

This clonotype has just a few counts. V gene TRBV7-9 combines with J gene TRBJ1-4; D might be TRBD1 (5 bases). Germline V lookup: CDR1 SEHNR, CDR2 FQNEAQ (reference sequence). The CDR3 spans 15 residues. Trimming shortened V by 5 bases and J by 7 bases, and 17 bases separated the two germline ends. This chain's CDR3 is CASSAPRWGSEKLFF. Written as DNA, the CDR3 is TGTGCCAGCAGCGCCCCGCGGTGGGGCTCTGAAAAACTGTTTTTT.

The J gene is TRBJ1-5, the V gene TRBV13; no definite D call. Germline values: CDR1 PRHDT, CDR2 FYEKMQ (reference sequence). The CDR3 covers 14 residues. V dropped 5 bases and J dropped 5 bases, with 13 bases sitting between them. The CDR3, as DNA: TGTGCCAGCAGCGCAAGCCAGGCCCATCAGCCCCAGCATTTT. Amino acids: CASSASQAHQPQHF.